What follows are 3 T cell receptor beta chains derived from one specimen sequenced in a study of blood T cell repertoires in COVID-19. Here immunoSEQ multiplex PCR was the method, and the copy in TCRdb shows in-frame clones only, minus some. Of around 300,000 clones in the sample, approximately 93% were seen once. The sequenced material came from peripheral blood. These receptor sequences come from a woman in her 30s with COVID-19, enrolled during active disease.

The V call is TRBV5-4, the J call TRBJ1-2, with 8 bases fitting TRBD1. This CDR3 has 15 residues. The germline V gene has CDR1 SGHNT and CDR2 YYREEE (reference sequence). Trimming at V came to 2 bases and at J to 6 bases, leaving 9 bases not matched to a gene. CDR3 coding DNA: TGTGCCAGCAGCTTAGGGCGGACAGGGTATGATGGCTACACCTTC. Its translation is CASSLGRTGYDGYTF.

The chain carries TRBV4-1 and TRBJ2-5; 13 bases are shared with TRBD2. Germline lookup yields CDR1 MGHRA and CDR2 YSYEKL. With V trimmed by 3 bases and J by 5 bases, 6 bases remained unmatched. The CDR3 contains 16 residues. CDR3 DNA sequence: TGCGCCAGCAGCCAGACACTAGCGGGAGGGGTTGAGACCCAGTACTTC. This codes for CASSQTLAGGVETQYF.

This clone has a single count. The rearrangement uses TRBV27 and TRBJ2-3; TRBD1 aligns across 7 bases. The CDR3 totals 15 residues. Germline assignment: CDR1 MNHEY and CDR2 SMNVEV (reference sequence). The V segment lost 6 bases and the J segment 2 bases; nucleotides outside the gene matches: 8. CDR3 nucleotides: TGTGCCAGCAGCCAGGACAGGCTTAACACAGATACGCAGTATTTT. Translating gives CASSQDRLNTDTQYF.